The following is a T cell receptor (beta chain) sequence with its context. Its antigen remains undetermined. No much larger clone exists at a distance of one base, and base qualities are not known. These data are taken from a study of shared clonotypes between healthy human individuals (dated by TCRdb to 2020 to 2022). At the level of the whole study: Two women and a few men aged 18 to 49 years were included in the cohort. Blood TCR repertoires of four to six healthy adults were deeply sequenced to estimate repertoire size and the extent of clonotype sharing between individuals. Between about 0.94 and 8.9 billion PBMCs per donor were obtained by leukapheresis. Per donor, three plates each were used for CD4 naive and CD4 memory, two for CD8 naive, and one for CD8 memory. To increase sequencing depth and limit assay-specific biases, TCR repertoire library preparation and sequencing were carried out by different laboratories using diverse techniques.

Findings and caveats that apply to the study as a whole: Based on pairwise subsampling, the degree of clonotype sharing among donors was expected to be affected by sequencing depth. Compared with non-shared clonotypes, clonotypes shared by all four sorted-subset donors had higher generation probabilities. The genetic and exposure-history diversity represented was limited by the small number of donors. Naive subsets generally had larger estimated clonotype richness than memory subsets. Sharing across four donors was observed for approximately 4.6% of naive CD4, about 3.2% of naive CD8, roughly 2.4% of memory CD4, and around 0.4% of memory CD8 clonotypes. Sampling was restricted to blood, and TCR repertoires in tissue are likely to differ from TCR repertoires in blood. Incomplete sequencing was indicated by rarefaction of sorted-subset datasets, despite the large sequencing depth.

Healthy HIV-negative adults with no recently reported acute infections or vaccinations were included as donors. Every donor was a Caucasian adult residing in Nashville, Tennessee, USA. Magnetic negative selection was used to enrich CD4+ T cells, after which naive cells were positively selected on CD45RA and the negative fraction became the memory subset. Blood was obtained by leukapheresis, after which PBMCs were separated by Ficoll-Histopaque density gradient centrifugation and cryopreserved in liquid nitrogen vapor phase. Purity and quantity of every magnetically sorted T cell population were checked by analytical flow cytometry. Genomic DNA was isolated from every sorted fraction and measured by UV absorbance on a Nanodrop 2000c. Using the deep immunoSEQ assay, multiplex PCR amplified TCR CDR3 regions from genomic DNA. Genomic DNA extracted from each cell subset was distributed evenly over all wells of several immunoSEQ 96-well plates, and each plate served as one replicate. For sorted subsets, each replicate PCR was loaded with roughly 190 ng genomic DNA, equivalent to some 31,000 T cell genomes. The purified libraries were quantified using a Qubit 3.0 fluorometer, sized with a Bioanalyzer 2100, and then quantified again using the KAPA Library Quantification kit. Every immunoSEQ 96-well plate was sequenced on a separate single-read 150-cycle Illumina NextSeq 550 flow cell. In the authors' own workflow: Because the immunoSEQ output held only junctional sequences and lacked quality scores, the filtering could not match the filtering applied to full-length reads. To assign V/J genes and CDR3, sequences were annotated against IMGT germline references using PyIR, a Python wrapper for IgBLAST v1.9. Reads were filtered out if the reads had weak V/J assignments (E-value above 1e-6), no CDR3, stop codons, out-of-frame junctions, or ambiguous translated residues. V3J clonotypes were defined by identical inferred V gene, J gene, and CDR3 amino acid sequence. Percentage overlap between repertoires was calculated by dividing the number of shared unique clonotypes by the size of the smaller repertoire. RTK rarefaction, the Chao1 estimator, and Recon v2.1 estimates of unobserved clonotypes were used to assess repertoire richness. For all TCRbeta clonotypes obtained by the gDNA method from a few donors, generation probabilities were computed with OLGA. TCRdb took this table from immuneACCESS and kept in-frame rearrangements with V and J called. Such tables lack part of the clones; where checked against another copy, unresolved V genes explain under half of the gap, and the rest is unexplained. The DNA gave D and trimming, while V, J and clone size come from that table. Within this sample are more than 1.2 million clones, with approximately 98.5% of them counted one time only. About 0.34% of the sample goes to the ten largest clones.

From the germline V gene (reference sequence), CDR1 is SEHNR and CDR2 is FQNEAQ. The CDR3 runs 17 amino acids, cysteine and phenylalanine included. Kept here is only the CDR3 DNA, which spans 51 bases and is read in frame from base 1. V and J lose 5 bases and 4 bases, and a span of 21 bases separates them. This receptor chain uses TRBV7-9 and TRBJ1-3, with the D gene not confidently named. The sequencing sample was made of naive CD4+ T cells sorted from blood. Interpreted using the paper, the cell subset or site label stands for: CD45RA+ positively selected. The source of this sequence is a man aged 25-40 years in good health. CDR3 sequence: CASSPQRASRIGNTIYF. The DNA sequence reads TGTGCCAGCAGCCCACAAAGGGCATCGAGGATCGGAAACACCATATATTTT.